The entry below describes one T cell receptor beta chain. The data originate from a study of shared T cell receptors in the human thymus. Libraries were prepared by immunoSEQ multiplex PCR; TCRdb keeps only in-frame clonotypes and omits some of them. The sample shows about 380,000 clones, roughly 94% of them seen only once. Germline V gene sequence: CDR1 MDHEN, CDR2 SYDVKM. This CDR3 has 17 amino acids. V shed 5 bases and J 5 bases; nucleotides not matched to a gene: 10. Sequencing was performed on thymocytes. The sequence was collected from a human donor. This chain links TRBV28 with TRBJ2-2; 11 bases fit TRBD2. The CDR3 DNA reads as TGTGCCAGCAGTCAAACCGGGACTAGCGGCGTTACCGGGGAGCTGTTTTTT. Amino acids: CASSQTGTSGVTGELFF. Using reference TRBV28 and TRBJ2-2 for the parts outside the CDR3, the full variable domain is DVKVTQSSRYLVKRTGEKVFLECVQDMDHENMFWYRQDPGLGLRLIYFSYDVKMKEKGDIPEGYSVSREKKERFSLILESASTNQTSMYLCASSQTGTSGVTGELFFGEGSRLTVL.